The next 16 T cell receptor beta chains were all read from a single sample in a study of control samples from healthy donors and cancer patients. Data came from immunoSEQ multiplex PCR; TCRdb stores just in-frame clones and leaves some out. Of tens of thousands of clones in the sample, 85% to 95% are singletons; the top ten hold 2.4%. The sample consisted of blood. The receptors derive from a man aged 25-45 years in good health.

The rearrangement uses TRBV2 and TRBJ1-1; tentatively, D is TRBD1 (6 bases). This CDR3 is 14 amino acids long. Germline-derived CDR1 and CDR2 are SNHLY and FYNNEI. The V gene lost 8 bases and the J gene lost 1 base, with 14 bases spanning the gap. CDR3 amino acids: CASHRDLRNTEAFF. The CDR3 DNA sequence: TGTGCCAGCCACAGGGACCTACGGAACACTGAAGCTTTCTTT. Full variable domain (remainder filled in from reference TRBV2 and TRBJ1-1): EPEVTQTPSHQVTQMGQEVILRCVPISNHLYFYWYRQILGQKVEFLVSFYNNEISEKSEIFDDQFSVERPDGSNFTLKIRSTKLEDSAMYFCASHRDLRNTEAFFGQGTRLTVV.

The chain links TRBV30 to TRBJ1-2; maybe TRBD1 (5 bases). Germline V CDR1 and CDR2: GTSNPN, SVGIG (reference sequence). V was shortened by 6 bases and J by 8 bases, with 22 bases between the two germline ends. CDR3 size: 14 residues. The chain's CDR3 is CACSRDGLGSGYTF. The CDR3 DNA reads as TGTGCCTGTTCAAGGGACGGATTGGGATCCGGCTACACCTTC.

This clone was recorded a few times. The DNA for the CDR3 is TGTGCCTGGAGTGACCAAGACTCCTACGAGCAGTACTTC. Protein product: CAWSDQDSYEQYF. This chain links TRBV30 with TRBJ2-7; D is unresolved. The CDR3 loop spans 13 amino acids. Germline V lookup: CDR1 GTSNPN, CDR2 SVGIG (reference sequence). Trimming left V 1 base short and J 0 bases short, with 7 bases between.

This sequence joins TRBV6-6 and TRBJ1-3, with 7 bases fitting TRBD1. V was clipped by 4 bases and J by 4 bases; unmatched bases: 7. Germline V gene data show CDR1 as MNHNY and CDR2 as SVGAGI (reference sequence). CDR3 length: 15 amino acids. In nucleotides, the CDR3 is TGTGCCAGCAGTTCCCAGGGGGGTTTCGGAAACACCATATATTTT. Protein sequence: CASSSQGGFGNTIYF.

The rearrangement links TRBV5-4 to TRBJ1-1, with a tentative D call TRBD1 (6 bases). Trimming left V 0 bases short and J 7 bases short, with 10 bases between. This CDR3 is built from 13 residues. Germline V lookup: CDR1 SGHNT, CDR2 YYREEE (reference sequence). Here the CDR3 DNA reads TGTGCCAGCAGCTTGGCCGGAGGGGGTGAAGCTTTCTTT. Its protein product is CASSLAGGGEAFF.

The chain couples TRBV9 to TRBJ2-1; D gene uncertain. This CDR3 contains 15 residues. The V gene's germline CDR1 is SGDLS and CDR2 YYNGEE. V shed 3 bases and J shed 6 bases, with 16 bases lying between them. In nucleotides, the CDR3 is TGTGCCAGCAGCGGTGACACCCGGGTGGGCAATGAGCAGTTCTTC. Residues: CASSGDTRVGNEQFF.

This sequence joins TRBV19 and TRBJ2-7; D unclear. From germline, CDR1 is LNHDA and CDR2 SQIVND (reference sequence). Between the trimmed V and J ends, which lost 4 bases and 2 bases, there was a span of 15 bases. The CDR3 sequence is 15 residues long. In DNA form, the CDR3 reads TGTGCCAGTAGTAGTGCCCCCGTTCCAACCTACGAGCAGTACTTC. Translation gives CASSSAPVPTYEQYF. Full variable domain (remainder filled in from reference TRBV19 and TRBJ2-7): DGGITQSPKYLFRKEGQNVTLSCEQNLNHDAMYWYRQDPGQGLRLIYYSQIVNDFQKGDIAEGYSVSREKKESFPLTVTSAQKNPTAFYLCASSSAPVPTYEQYFGPGTRLTVT.

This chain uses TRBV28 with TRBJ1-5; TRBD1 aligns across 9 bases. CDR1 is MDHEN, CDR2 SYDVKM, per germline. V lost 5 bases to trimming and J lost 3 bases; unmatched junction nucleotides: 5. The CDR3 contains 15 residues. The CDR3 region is CASSLRDRVNQPQHF. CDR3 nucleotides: TGTGCCAGCAGTCTCCGGGACAGGGTCAATCAGCCCCAGCATTTT.

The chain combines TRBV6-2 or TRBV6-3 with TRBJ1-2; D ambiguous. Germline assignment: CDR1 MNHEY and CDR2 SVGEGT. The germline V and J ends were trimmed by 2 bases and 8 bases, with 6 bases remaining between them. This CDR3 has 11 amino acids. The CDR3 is CASSYREGYTF. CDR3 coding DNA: TGTGCCAGCAGTTACCGAGAGGGCTACACCTTC.

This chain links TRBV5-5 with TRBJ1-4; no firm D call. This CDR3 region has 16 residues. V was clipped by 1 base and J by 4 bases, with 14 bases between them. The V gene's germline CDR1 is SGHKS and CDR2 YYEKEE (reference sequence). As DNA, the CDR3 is TGTGCCAGCAGCTTGAGTCCTAATCGCGGTAATGAAAAACTGTTTTTT. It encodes CASSLSPNRGNEKLFF.

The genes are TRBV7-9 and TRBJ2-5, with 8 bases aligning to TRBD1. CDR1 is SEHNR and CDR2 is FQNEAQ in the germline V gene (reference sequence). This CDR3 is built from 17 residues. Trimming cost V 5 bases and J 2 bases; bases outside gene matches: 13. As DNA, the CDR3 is TGTGCCAGCAGCCCCCTTAAGACAGGGGCAGTACAAGAGACCCAGTACTTC. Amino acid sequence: CASSPLKTGAVQETQYF.

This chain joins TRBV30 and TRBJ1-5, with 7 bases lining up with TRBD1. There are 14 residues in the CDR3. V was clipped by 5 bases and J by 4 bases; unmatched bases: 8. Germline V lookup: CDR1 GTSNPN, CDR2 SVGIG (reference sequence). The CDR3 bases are TGTGCCTGGTCCGCCGGACAGGCAAATCAGCCCCAGCATTTT. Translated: CAWSAGQANQPQHF.

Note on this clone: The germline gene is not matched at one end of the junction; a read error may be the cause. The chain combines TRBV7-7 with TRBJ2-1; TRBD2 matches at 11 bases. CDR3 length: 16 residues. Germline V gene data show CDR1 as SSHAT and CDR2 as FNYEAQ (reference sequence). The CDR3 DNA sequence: TGTGCTAGCAGCTTGAGTAGCGGGAGGGCGAGGAATGAGCAGTTCTTC. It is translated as CASSLSSGRARNEQFF.

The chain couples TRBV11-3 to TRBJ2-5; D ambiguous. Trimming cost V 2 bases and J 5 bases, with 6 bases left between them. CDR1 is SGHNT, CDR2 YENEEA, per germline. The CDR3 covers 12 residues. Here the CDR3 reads CASSLSGETQYF. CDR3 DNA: TGTGCCAGCAGCTTATCGGGCGAGACCCAGTACTTC.

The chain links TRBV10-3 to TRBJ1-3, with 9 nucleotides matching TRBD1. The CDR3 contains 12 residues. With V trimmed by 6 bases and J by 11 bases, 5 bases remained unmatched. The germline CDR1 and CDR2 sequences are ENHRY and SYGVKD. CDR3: CAIRTGGSAIYF. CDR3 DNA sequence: TGTGCCATCAGGACAGGGGGGAGTGCCATATATTTT.

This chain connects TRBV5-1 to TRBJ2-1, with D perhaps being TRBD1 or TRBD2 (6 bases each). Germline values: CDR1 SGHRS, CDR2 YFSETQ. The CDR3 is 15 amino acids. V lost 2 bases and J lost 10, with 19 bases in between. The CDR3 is CASSLAGGGAGEQFF. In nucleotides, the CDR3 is TGCGCCAGCAGCTTAGCGGGTGGGGGCGCGGGAGAGCAGTTCTTC.